This T cell receptor (beta chain) was recorded in a study of human T cells and chemical hapten exposure. The overall study: Alopecia areata, totalis and universalis patients, mostly female, were included. General study results and limits: TCRs exceeding 1 in 1000 frequency stayed unchanged with DPC sensitization. A positive correlation with patch test score was found for PT1 expanded TCR counts. Versus controls, significantly more large CDR3 similarity clusters arose from expanded TCRs.

One entry per CDR3 protein results from TCRdb running MiXCR on the RACE reads. The data contain roughly 360,000 distinct CDR3 sequences, about 4.8% of them seen just once; the ten biggest clones take up about 2.2%. In this sample, this clonotype turned up many times. Its antigen is currently unknown. V was shortened by 2 bases and J by 2 bases, with 7 bases between the two germline ends. The CDR3 runs to 14 residues. The V gene's germline CDR1 is MNHEY and CDR2 SMNVEV (reference sequence). Described time point: patch test 1, 2 weeks after DPC sensitization. Sample treatment: therapeutic diphenylcyclopropenone sensitization with weekly scalp DPC.

This TCR was recovered from a woman aged 45-60 years with alopecia areata. Some clones in this sample may be carry-over from other donors' samples. The chain links TRBV27 to TRBJ2-1; tentative D call: TRBD2 (5 bases). The source was whole blood, collected in connection with sensitization to the hapten diphenylcyclopropenone (DPC). The CDR3, as DNA: TGTGCCAGCAGTTTAGAGGGAACCTACAATGAGCAGTTCTTC. As protein: CASSLEGTYNEQFF.